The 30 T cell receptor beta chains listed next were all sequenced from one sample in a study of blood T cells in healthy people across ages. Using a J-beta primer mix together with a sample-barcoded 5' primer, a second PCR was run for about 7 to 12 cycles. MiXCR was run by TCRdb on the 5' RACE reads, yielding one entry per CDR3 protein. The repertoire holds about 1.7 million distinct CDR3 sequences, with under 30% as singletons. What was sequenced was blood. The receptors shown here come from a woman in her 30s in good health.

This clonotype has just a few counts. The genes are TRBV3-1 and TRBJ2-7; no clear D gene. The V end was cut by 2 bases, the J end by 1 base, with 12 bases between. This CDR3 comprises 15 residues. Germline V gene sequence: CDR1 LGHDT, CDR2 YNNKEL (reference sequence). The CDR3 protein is CASSQPLGLSYEQYF. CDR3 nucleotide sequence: TGTGCCAGCAGCCAACCTCTTGGGCTGTCCTACGAGCAGTACTTC.

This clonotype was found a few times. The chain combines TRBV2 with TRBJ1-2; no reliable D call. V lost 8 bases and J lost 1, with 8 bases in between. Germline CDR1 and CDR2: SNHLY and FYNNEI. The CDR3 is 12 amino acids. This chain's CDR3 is CASGPFNYGYTF. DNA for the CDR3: TGTGCCAGCGGGCCATTTAACTATGGCTACACCTTC. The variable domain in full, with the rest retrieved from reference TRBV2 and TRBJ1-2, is EPEVTQTPSHQVTQMGQEVILRCVPISNHLYFYWYRQILGQKVEFLVSFYNNEISEKSEIFDDQFSVERPDGSNFTLKIRSTKLEDSAMYFCASGPFNYGYTFGSGTRLTVV.

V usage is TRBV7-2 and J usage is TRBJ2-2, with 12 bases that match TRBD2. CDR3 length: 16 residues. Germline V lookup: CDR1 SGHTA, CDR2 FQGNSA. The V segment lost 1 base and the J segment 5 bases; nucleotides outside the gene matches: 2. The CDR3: CASSLGTSGRTGELFF. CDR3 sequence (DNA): TGTGCCAGCAGCTTAGGCACTAGCGGGAGGACCGGGGAGCTGTTTTTT.

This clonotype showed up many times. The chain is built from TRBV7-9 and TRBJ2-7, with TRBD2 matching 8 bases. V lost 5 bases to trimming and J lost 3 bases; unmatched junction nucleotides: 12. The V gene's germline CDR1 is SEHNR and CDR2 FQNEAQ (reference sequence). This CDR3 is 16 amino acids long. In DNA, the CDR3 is TGTGCCAGCAGCCCTCGGAGCGCAGCGGGAGACTACGAGCAGTACTTC. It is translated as CASSPRSAAGDYEQYF.

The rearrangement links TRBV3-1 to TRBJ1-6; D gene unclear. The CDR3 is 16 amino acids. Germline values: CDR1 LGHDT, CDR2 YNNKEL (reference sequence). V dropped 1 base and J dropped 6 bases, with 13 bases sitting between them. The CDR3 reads CASSQVWGPGNSPLHF. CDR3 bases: TGTGCCAGCAGCCAAGTCTGGGGTCCTGGTAATTCACCCCTCCACTTT.

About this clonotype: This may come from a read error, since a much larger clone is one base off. CDR3 sequence reads: CASSTTGDEGDTQYF. For the CDR3, the DNA is TGTGCCAGCAGCACTACAGGAGACGAAGGAGATACGCAGTATTTT. The chain combines TRBV7-2 with TRBJ2-3; D perhaps matches TRBD1 (5 bases). Trimming stripped 5 bases from V and 5 bases from J, with 17 bases between. The CDR3 has 15 amino acids. CDR1 and CDR2 from the germline V gene are SGHTA and FQGNSA.

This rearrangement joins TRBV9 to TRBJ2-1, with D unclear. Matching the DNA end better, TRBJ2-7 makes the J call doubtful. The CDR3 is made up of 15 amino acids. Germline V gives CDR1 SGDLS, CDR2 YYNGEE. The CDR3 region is CASSVVGNAYNEQYF. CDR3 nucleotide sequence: TGTGCCAGCAGCGTGGTGGGGAACGCCTACAATGAGCAGTACTTC.

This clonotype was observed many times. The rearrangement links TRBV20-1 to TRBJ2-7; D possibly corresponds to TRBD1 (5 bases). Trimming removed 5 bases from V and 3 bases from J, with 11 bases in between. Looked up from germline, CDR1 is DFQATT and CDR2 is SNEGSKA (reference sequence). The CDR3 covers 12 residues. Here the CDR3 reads CSASLTDYEQYF. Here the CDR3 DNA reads TGCAGTGCTTCTTTGACAGACTACGAGCAGTACTTC.

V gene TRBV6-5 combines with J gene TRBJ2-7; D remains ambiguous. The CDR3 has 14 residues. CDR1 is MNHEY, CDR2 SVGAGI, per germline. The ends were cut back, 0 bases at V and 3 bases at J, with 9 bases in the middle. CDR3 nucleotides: TGTGCCAGCAGTTACTCATTCCGAGGCTACGAGCAGTACTTC. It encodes CASSYSFRGYEQYF.

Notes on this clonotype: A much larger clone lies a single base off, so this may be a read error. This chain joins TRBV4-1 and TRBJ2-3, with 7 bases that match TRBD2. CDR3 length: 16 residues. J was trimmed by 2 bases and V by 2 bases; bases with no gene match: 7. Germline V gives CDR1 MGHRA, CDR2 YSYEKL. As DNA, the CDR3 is TGCGCCAGCAGCCAAAGACGCGGGGGAACCACAGATACGCAGTATTTT. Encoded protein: CASSQRRGGTTDTQYF.

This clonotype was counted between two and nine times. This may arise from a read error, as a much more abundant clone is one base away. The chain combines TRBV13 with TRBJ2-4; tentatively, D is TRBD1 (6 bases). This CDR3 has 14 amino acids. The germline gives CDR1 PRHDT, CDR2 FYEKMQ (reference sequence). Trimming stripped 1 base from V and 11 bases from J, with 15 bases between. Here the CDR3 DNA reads TGTGCCAGCAGCTTAGCTCTCAGGGGCGGAGTTCAGTACTTC. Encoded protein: CASSLALRGGVQYF.

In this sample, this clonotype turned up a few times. The CDR3 protein is CASSLGWAGGGEQYF. CDR3 DNA sequence: TGTGCCAGCAGCTTGGGATGGGCGGGAGGTGGCGAGCAGTACTTC. The chain combines TRBV5-6 with TRBJ2-7, with 8 bases matching TRBD2. Germline values: CDR1 SGHDT, CDR2 YYEEEE. Trimming at V came to 0 bases and at J to 6 bases, leaving 8 bases not matched to a gene. The CDR3 is 15 residues long.

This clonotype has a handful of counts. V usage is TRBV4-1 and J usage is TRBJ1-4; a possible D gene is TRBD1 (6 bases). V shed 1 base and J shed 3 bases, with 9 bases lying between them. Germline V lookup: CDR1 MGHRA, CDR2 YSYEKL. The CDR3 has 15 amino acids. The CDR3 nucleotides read TGCGCCAGCAGCCAAGGTCGACAGGCTAATGAAAAACTGTTTTTT. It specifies CASSQGRQANEKLFF.

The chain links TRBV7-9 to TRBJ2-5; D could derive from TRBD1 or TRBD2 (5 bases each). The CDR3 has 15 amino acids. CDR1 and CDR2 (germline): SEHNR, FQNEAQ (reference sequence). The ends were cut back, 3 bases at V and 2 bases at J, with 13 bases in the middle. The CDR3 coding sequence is TGTGCCAGCAGCTTGGGACGGACAATACAAGAGACCCAGTACTTC. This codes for CASSLGRTIQETQYF.

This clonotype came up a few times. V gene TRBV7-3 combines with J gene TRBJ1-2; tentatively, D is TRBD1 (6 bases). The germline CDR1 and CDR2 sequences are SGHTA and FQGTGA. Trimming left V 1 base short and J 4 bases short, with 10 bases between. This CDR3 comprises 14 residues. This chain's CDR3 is CASSLNPDSYGYTF. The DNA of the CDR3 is TGTGCCAGCAGCTTAAACCCGGACAGCTATGGCTACACCTTC.

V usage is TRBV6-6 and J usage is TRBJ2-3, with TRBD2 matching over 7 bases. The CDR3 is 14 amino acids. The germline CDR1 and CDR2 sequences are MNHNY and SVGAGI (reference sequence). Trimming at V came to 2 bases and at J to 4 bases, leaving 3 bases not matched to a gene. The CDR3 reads CASSYGAGADTQYF. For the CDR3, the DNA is TGTGCCAGCAGTTACGGTGCGGGAGCAGATACGCAGTATTTT.

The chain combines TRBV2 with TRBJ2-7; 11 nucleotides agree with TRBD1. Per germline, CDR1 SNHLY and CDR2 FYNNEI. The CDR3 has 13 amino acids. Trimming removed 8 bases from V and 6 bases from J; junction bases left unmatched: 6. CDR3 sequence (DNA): TGTGCCAGCTCCGGGACAGGGGGGGGCGAGCAGTACTTC. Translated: CASSGTGGGEQYF.

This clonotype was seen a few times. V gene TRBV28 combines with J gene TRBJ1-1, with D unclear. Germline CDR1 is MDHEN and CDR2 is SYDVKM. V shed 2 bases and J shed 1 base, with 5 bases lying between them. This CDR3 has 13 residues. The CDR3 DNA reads TGTGCCAGCAGTTTACTCAAGAACACTGAAGCTTTCTTT. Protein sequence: CASSLLKNTEAFF. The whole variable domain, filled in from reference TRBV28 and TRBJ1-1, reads DVKVTQSSRYLVKRTGEKVFLECVQDMDHENMFWYRQDPGLGLRLIYFSYDVKMKEKGDIPEGYSVSREKKERFSLILESASTNQTSMYLCASSLLKNTEAFFGQGTRLTVV.

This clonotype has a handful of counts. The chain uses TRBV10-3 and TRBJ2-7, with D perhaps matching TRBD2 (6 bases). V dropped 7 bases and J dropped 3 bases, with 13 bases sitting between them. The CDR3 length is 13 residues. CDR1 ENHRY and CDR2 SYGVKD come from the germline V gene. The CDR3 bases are TGTGCCATCAAGGGCCCGGGACTCTACGAGCAGTACTTC. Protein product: CAIKGPGLYEQYF.

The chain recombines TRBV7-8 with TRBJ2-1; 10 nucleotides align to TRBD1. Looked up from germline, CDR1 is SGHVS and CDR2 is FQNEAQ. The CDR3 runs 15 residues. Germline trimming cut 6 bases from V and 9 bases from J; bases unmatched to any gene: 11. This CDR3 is CASSSLGQGKGEQFF. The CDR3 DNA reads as TGTGCCAGCAGTTCTTTGGGACAGGGGAAGGGTGAGCAGTTCTTC.

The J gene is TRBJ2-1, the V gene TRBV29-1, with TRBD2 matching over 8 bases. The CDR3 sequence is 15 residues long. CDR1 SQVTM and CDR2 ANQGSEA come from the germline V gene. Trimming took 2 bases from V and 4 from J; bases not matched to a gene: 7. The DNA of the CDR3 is TGCAGCGTTGAATGGCTAGCGGGCATATACAATGAGCAGTTCTTC. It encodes CSVEWLAGIYNEQFF.

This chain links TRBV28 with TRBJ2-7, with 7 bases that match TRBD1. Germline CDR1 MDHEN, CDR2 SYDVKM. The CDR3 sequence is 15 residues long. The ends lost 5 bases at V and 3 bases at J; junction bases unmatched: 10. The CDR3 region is CASSPTGDTNYEQYF. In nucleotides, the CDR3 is TGTGCCAGCAGTCCTACAGGGGACACTAACTACGAGCAGTACTTC.

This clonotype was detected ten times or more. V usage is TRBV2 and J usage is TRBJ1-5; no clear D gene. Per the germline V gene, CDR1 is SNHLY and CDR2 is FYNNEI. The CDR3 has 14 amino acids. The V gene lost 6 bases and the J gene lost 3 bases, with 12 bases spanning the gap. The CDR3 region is CASRADGYNQPQHF. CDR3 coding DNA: TGTGCCAGCAGAGCCGACGGGTACAATCAGCCCCAGCATTTT.

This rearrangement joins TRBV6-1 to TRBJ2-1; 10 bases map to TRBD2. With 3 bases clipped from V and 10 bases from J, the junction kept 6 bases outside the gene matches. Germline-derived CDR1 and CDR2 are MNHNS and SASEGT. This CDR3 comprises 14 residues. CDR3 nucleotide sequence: TGTGCCAGCAGTGATAGCGGGGGGAGGATGGAGCAGTTCTTC. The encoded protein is CASSDSGGRMEQFF.

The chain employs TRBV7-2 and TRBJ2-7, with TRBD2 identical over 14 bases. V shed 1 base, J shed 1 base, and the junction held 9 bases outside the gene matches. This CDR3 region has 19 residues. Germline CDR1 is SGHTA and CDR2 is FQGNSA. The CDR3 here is CASSLGSPGTSGRSYEQYF. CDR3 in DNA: TGTGCCAGCAGCTTAGGGAGTCCCGGGACTAGCGGGAGATCCTACGAGCAGTACTTC.

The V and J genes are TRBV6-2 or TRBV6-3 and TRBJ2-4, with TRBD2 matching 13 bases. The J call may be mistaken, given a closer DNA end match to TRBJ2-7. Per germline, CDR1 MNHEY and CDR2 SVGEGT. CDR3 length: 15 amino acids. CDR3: CASSYTSGRAYEQYF. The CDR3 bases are TGTGCCAGCAGTTACACTAGCGGGAGGGCCTACGAGCAGTACTTC.

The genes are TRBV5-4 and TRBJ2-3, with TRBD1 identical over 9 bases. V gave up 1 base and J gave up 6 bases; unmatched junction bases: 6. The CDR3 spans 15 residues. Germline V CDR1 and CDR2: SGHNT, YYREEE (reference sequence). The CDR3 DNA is TGTGCCAGCAGCTTGTACCGGGACAGGGCCGATACGCAGTATTTT. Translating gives CASSLYRDRADTQYF.

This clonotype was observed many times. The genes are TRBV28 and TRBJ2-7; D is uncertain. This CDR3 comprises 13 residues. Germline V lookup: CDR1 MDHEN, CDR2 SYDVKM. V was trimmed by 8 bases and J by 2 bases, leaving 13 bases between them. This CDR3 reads CASADPGPYEQYF. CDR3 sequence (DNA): TGTGCCAGCGCCGACCCTGGACCCTACGAGCAGTACTTC.

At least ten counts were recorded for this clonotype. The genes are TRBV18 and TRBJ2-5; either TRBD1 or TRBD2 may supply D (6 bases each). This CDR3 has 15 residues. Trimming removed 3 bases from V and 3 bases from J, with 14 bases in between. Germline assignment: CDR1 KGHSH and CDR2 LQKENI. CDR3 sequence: CASSPTGGLKETQYF. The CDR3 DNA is TGTGCCAGCTCACCGACCGGGGGCTTGAAAGAGACCCAGTACTTC.

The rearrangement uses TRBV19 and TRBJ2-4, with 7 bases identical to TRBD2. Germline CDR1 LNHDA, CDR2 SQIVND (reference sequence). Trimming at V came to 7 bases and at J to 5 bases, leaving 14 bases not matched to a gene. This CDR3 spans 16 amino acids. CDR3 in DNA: TGTGCCAGTACCTCCATAAAGGGAGGGAGACAAAACATTCAGTACTTC. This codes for CASTSIKGGRQNIQYF.